The 25 T cell receptor beta chains below all came from one sample that was sequenced in a study of blood T cell repertoires in COVID-19. The method was immunoSEQ multiplex PCR; TCRdb's version includes in-frame clones alone and lacks a portion of them. Among roughly 25,000 clones listed, around 79% were seen once. Sequenced sample: peripheral blood. These receptor sequences come from a middle-aged man with COVID-19, enrolled during active disease.

The V call is TRBV4-2, the J call TRBJ2-1, with D hard to call. The CDR3 sequence is 16 residues long. Germline V gene data show CDR1 as LGHNA and CDR2 as YNFKEQ. Between the trimmed V and J ends, which lost 2 bases and 5 bases, there was a span of 16 bases. Written as DNA, the CDR3 is TGTGCCAGCAGCCAAATCCTTAGCAATAGGAACAATGAGCAGTTCTTC. This translates into CASSQILSNRNNEQFF.

This clone was detected only a few times. The chain combines TRBV7-9 with TRBJ1-2; D is possibly TRBD1 (5 bases). The CDR3 spans 16 residues. The germline CDR1 and CDR2 sequences are SEHNR and FQNEAQ (reference sequence). Trimming stripped 1 base from V and 0 bases from J, with 12 bases between. The CDR3 nucleotides are TGTGCCAGCAGCTTAGAAGAGGGGAGGACTAACTATGGCTACACCTTC. Encoded protein: CASSLEEGRTNYGYTF.

This clone was counted between two and nine times. V is TRBV3-1 (or the pseudogene TRBV3-2) and J is TRBJ1-2, with 9 bases matching TRBD1. Trimming removed 0 bases from V and 1 base from J; junction bases left unmatched: 0. The CDR3 totals 15 residues. Germline-derived CDR1 and CDR2 are LGHDT and YNNKEL (reference sequence). CDR3 nucleotides: TGTGCCAGCAGCCAAGAGGGACAGGGTAACTATGGCTACACCTTC. The encoded protein is CASSQEGQGNYGYTF.

The genes are TRBV2 and TRBJ1-3; D ambiguous. V lost 2 bases and J lost 0, with 17 bases in between. The CDR3 spans 18 residues. Germline V gene data show CDR1 as SNHLY and CDR2 as FYNNEI. The CDR3 nucleotides read TGTGCCAGCAGTGAACGGAGTCCCCAGAGCAGCTCTGGAAACACCATATATTTT. Translated: CASSERSPQSSSGNTIYF. Complete variable domain (other parts from reference TRBV2 and TRBJ1-3): EPEVTQTPSHQVTQMGQEVILRCVPISNHLYFYWYRQILGQKVEFLVSFYNNEISEKSEIFDDQFSVERPDGSNFTLKIRSTKLEDSAMYFCASSERSPQSSSGNTIYFGEGSWLTVV.

The rearrangement uses TRBV10-3 and TRBJ2-7; 7 bases align to TRBD2. Per germline, CDR1 ENHRY and CDR2 SYGVKD. The CDR3 runs 13 residues. J lost 6 bases, V lost 4 bases, and 6 bases had no gene match. The CDR3 coding sequence is TGTGCCATCAGTGTAACTAGCGTTGGCGAGCAGTACTTC. This translates into CAISVTSVGEQYF.

J is TRBJ2-7 and V is TRBV28, with 7 bases fitting TRBD1. The junction had 6 bases not matched to a gene; V was cut back by 6 bases and J by 1 base. From germline, CDR1 is MDHEN and CDR2 SYDVKM. The CDR3 length is 14 residues. The CDR3 DNA is TGTGCCAGCAGACCGACAGGGCCGTCCTACGAGCAGTACTTC. Its protein product is CASRPTGPSYEQYF.

This clone was seen a single time. The J gene is TRBJ2-1, the V gene TRBV7-9, with TRBD2 matching over 7 bases. The CDR3 covers 14 residues. CDR1 and CDR2 (germline): SEHNR, FQNEAQ (reference sequence). Trimming removed 5 bases from V and 6 bases from J; junction bases left unmatched: 7. CDR3 sequence: CASSPWREFNEQFF. CDR3 in DNA: TGTGCCAGCAGCCCCTGGCGGGAGTTCAATGAGCAGTTCTTC.

The rearrangement uses TRBV18 and TRBJ1-4, with D maybe TRBD1 (6 bases). There are 16 residues in the CDR3. CDR1 is KGHSH and CDR2 is LQKENI in the germline V gene. The V end was cut by 4 bases, the J end by 0 bases, with 12 bases between. CDR3 sequence reads: CASSLGQIATNEKLFF. The CDR3 nucleotides read TGTGCCAGCTCACTAGGACAGATTGCAACTAATGAAAAACTGTTTTTT. Using reference TRBV18 and TRBJ1-4 for the parts outside the CDR3, the full variable domain is NAGVMQNPRHLVRRRGQEARLRCSPMKGHSHVYWYRQLPEEGLKFMVYLQKENIIDESGMPKERFSAEFPKEGPSILRIQQVVRGDSAAYFCASSLGQIATNEKLFFGSGTQLSVL.

This clone was seen a few times. The J gene is TRBJ1-1, the V gene TRBV2; 7 bases match TRBD1. The CDR3 is 12 amino acids. Germline V gene data show CDR1 as SNHLY and CDR2 as FYNNEI. The V gene end was trimmed by 6 bases and the J gene end by 11 bases; junction bases not matched to a gene: 9. As DNA, the CDR3 is TGTGCCAGCAGAGCAAACAGGGGTGAGGCTTTCTTT. Translation gives CASRANRGEAFF.

The J gene is TRBJ2-7, the V gene TRBV16; 9 bases are shared with TRBD2. J was trimmed by 4 bases and V by 0 bases; bases with no gene match: 16. This CDR3 comprises 19 residues. Germline V gene lookup returns CDR1 KGHSY and CDR2 FQNENV. The CDR3 DNA follows: TGTGCCAGCAGCCAATCGATGGTATCCCTTAGCGGGAGTAAGTACGAGCAGTACTTC. As protein: CASSQSMVSLSGSKYEQYF.

V and J are TRBV20-1 and TRBJ2-7; a weak D match, TRBD2 (5 bases). Germline CDR1 reads DFQATT; CDR2 reads SNEGSKA (reference sequence). This CDR3 has 13 amino acids. Trimming left V 6 bases short and J 2 bases short, with 14 bases between. DNA of the CDR3: TGCAGTGCCAGTGGCGGGCTACCCTACGAGCAGTACTTC. Amino acids: CSASGGLPYEQYF.

The chain couples TRBV6-5 to TRBJ1-1; D ambiguous. The V end was cut by 8 bases, the J end by 4 bases, with 20 bases between. Germline V gene lookup returns CDR1 MNHEY and CDR2 SVGAGI. This CDR3 contains 15 residues. The DNA of the CDR3 is TGTGCCAGCTGGGATCGAGGGCACGGTCGCACTGAAGCTTTCTTT. Translation: CASWDRGHGRTEAFF.

The chain's CDR3 is CASSSVGSDEAFF. The DNA for the CDR3 is TGTGCCAGCAGTTCTGTGGGGAGTGATGAAGCTTTCTTT. This chain links TRBV27 with TRBJ1-1; D not resolved. Germline lookup yields CDR1 MNHEY and CDR2 SMNVEV (reference sequence). CDR3 length: 13 amino acids. Trimming took off 4 bases at V and 7 bases at J, with 13 bases between the two ends.

V and J are TRBV6-5 and TRBJ1-2; the match to TRBD1 covers 8 bases. CDR1 is MNHEY, CDR2 SVGAGI, per germline. Trimming cost V 6 bases and J 4 bases; bases outside gene matches: 4. This CDR3 is built from 13 residues. The CDR3 sequence is CASSGDRPYGYTF. Here the CDR3 DNA reads TGTGCCAGCAGCGGGGACAGGCCCTATGGCTACACCTTC.

This clone appeared once. V gene TRBV2 combines with J gene TRBJ2-3; 9 bases match TRBD2. V lost 5 bases to trimming and J lost 2 bases; unmatched junction nucleotides: 2. The CDR3 has 14 residues. Germline lookup yields CDR1 SNHLY and CDR2 FYNNEI. The CDR3 DNA sequence: TGTGCCAGCAGTAGCGGGAGGTTCACAGATACGCAGTATTTT. Translated: CASSSGRFTDTQYF.

By frequency in the sample, this clone is medium-sized. The chain is built from TRBV7-2 and TRBJ2-1, with 10 bases matching TRBD2. The CDR3 sequence is 15 residues long. The trim removed 5 bases at V and 8 bases at J, leaving 9 bases unmatched. Germline loops: CDR1 SGHTA, CDR2 FQGNSA. The CDR3 sequence is CASSLTSGRVDEQFF. In DNA form, the CDR3 reads TGTGCCAGCAGCCTGACTAGCGGGCGAGTAGATGAGCAGTTCTTC.

This clone was seen a handful of times. The J gene is TRBJ2-2, the V gene TRBV4-2, with 10 bases lining up with TRBD2. The CDR3 totals 16 residues. The junction had 8 bases not matched to a gene; V was cut back by 4 bases and J by 6 bases. Germline CDR1 LGHNA, CDR2 YNFKEQ. CDR3 bases: TGTGCCAGCAGCCCCCAGAGCGGGGGGGCCGCCGGGGAGCTGTTTTTT. Translated, it gives CASSPQSGGAAGELFF.

For the CDR3, the DNA is TGTGCCAGCAGTGAATACAGGGGGCACACCGGGGAGCTGTTTTTT. This codes for CASSEYRGHTGELFF. The chain couples TRBV6-1 to TRBJ2-2; 9 nucleotides agree with TRBD1. From germline, CDR1 is MNHNS and CDR2 SASEGT. V gave up 2 bases and J gave up 3 bases; unmatched junction bases: 1. The CDR3 totals 15 residues.

This clone has only a few counts. V usage is TRBV4-2 and J usage is TRBJ2-1, with D hard to call. V was shortened by 1 base and J by 4 bases, with 11 bases between the two germline ends. The CDR3 is made up of 15 amino acids. Germline CDR1 reads LGHNA; CDR2 reads YNFKEQ. CDR3 DNA sequence: TGTGCCAGCAGCCAAGTAGGCGGTGATTACAATGAGCAGTTCTTC. Protein sequence: CASSQVGGDYNEQFF.

The chain joins TRBV6-2 or TRBV6-3 to TRBJ2-3, with D tentatively TRBD2 (5 bases). V lost 4 bases, J lost 3 bases, and 17 bases lay in between. In germline, CDR1 is MNHEY, CDR2 SVGEGT. The CDR3 covers 16 residues. The CDR3, as DNA: TGTGCCAGCAGTTCCCTAATACCGACGGGGACAGATACGCAGTATTTT. This encodes CASSSLIPTGTDTQYF.

This sequence joins TRBV9 and TRBJ2-5; 10 bases agree with TRBD1. The CDR3 is 14 residues long. Germline V CDR1 and CDR2: SGDLS, YYNGEE. The ends lost 3 bases at V and 5 bases at J; junction bases unmatched: 4. The CDR3 here is CASSATGGGETQYF. CDR3 nucleotides: TGTGCCAGCAGCGCGACAGGGGGCGGGGAGACCCAGTACTTC.

The chain has TRBV10-1 and TRBJ1-1; a possible D gene is TRBD1 (6 bases). The CDR3 sequence is 17 residues long. The V end was cut by 4 bases, the J end by 6 bases, with 24 bases between. Germline lookup yields CDR1 WNHNN and CDR2 SYGVQD (reference sequence). The chain's CDR3 is CASSAGQGITMGAEAFF. In DNA form, the CDR3 reads TGCGCCAGCAGTGCGGGGCAGGGGATTACTATGGGCGCTGAAGCTTTCTTT.

This clone was seen only once. The V gene is TRBV27, the J gene TRBJ1-1; TRBD1 is a possible D gene (5 bases). Deletions cut 6 bases from V and 3 bases from J, with 14 bases between. Looked up from germline, CDR1 is MNHEY and CDR2 is SMNVEV (reference sequence). This CDR3 has 14 amino acids. This CDR3 reads CASRRGYHDTEAFF. DNA of the CDR3: TGTGCCAGCAGAAGGGGCTATCACGACACTGAAGCTTTCTTT.

The chain employs TRBV2 and TRBJ2-1; 10 bases align to TRBD1. With V trimmed by 9 bases and J by 6 bases, 8 bases remained unmatched. Germline-derived CDR1 and CDR2 are SNHLY and FYNNEI. CDR3 size: 14 residues. The DNA for the CDR3 is TGTGCCAGTTTGGGACAGGGGATCCTCAATGAGCAGTTCTTC. It encodes CASLGQGILNEQFF.

J is TRBJ1-5 and V is TRBV27; maybe TRBD1 (5 bases). V dropped 3 bases and J dropped 2 bases, with 8 bases sitting between them. CDR3 length: 14 residues. Looked up from germline, CDR1 is MNHEY and CDR2 is SMNVEV (reference sequence). CDR3 sequence reads: CASSFGRGNQPQHF. The DNA for the CDR3 is TGTGCCAGCAGTTTCGGCAGGGGCAATCAGCCCCAGCATTTT.